Presented here are 30 T cell receptor beta chains from one specimen sequenced in a study of blood T cell repertoires in COVID-19. Assay: immunoSEQ multiplex PCR; the TCRdb copy retains only in-frame clones and omits some. The table lists under 150,000 clones, around nine tenths of them singletons. The sequenced sample consisted of peripheral blood. These receptors were collected from a human donor in a cohort sampled during active COVID-19.

V is TRBV2 and J is TRBJ2-7, with TRBD1 matching 7 bases. V was clipped by 5 bases and J by 2 bases; unmatched bases: 6. The germline gives CDR1 SNHLY, CDR2 FYNNEI. The CDR3 sequence is 14 residues long. CDR3 sequence: CASSNSRGTYEQYF. As DNA, the CDR3 is TGTGCCAGCAGTAATAGCAGGGGGACCTACGAGCAGTACTTC.

V usage is TRBV5-1 and J usage is TRBJ2-1, with D perhaps matching TRBD2 (6 bases). The CDR3 extends over 15 amino acids. Trimming left V 0 bases short and J 3 bases short, with 10 bases between. CDR1 and CDR2 (germline): SGHRS, YFSETQ. CDR3 bases: TGCGCCAGCAGCTTGGAGGGACTCGACTACAATGAGCAGTTCTTC. Encoded protein: CASSLEGLDYNEQFF. Filled out from reference TRBV5-1 and TRBJ2-1, the complete variable domain reads KAGVTQTPRYLIKTRGQQVTLSCSPISGHRSVSWYQQTPGQGLQFLFEYFSETQRNKGNFPGRFSGRQFSNSRSEMNVSTLELGDSALYLCASSLEGLDYNEQFFGPGTRLTVL.

CDR3 sequence (DNA): TGTGCCAGCAGCAAACTAGCGGGGGCTTCCTACGAGCAGTACTTC. This encodes CASSKLAGASYEQYF. This chain joins TRBV2 and TRBJ2-7; TRBD2 aligns across 11 bases. The V gene end was trimmed by 6 bases and the J gene end by 1 base; junction bases not matched to a gene: 5. This CDR3 comprises 15 residues. Germline loops: CDR1 SNHLY, CDR2 FYNNEI.

The chain employs TRBV7-2 and TRBJ2-3; 10 bases fit TRBD2. Germline assignment: CDR1 SGHTA and CDR2 FQGNSA. V dropped 7 bases and J dropped 14; count of bases not matched to a gene: 15. The CDR3 totals 14 residues. CDR3 sequence: CASTRTSGYQLGYF. CDR3 sequence (DNA): TGTGCCAGCACCAGGACTAGCGGCTATCAACTGGGGTATTTT.

The chain couples TRBV5-1 to TRBJ2-3; 15 nucleotides line up with TRBD2. The germline CDR1 and CDR2 sequences are SGHRS and YFSETQ. The CDR3 has 15 residues. Trimming took 4 bases from V and 8 from J; bases not matched to a gene: 5. CDR3 DNA: TGCGCCAGCAGCCGGACTAGCGGGGGGGCCGGTACGCAGTATTTT. This codes for CASSRTSGGAGTQYF. The whole variable domain, filled in from reference TRBV5-1 and TRBJ2-3, reads KAGVTQTPRYLIKTRGQQVTLSCSPISGHRSVSWYQQTPGQGLQFLFEYFSETQRNKGNFPGRFSGRQFSNSRSEMNVSTLELGDSALYLCASSRTSGGAGTQYFGPGTRLTVL.

Only one count was recorded for this clone. This chain uses TRBV6-5 with TRBJ1-2, with TRBD1 as a possible D gene (5 bases). Trimming took 5 bases from V and 10 from J, leaving 20 bases between them. Germline assignment: CDR1 MNHEY and CDR2 SVGAGI. This CDR3 has 14 amino acids. CDR3 sequence: CASSPIDSGRAYTF. The CDR3 DNA reads TGTGCCAGCAGTCCGATCGACAGTGGTAGGGCCTACACCTTC.

The rearrangement joins TRBV29-1 to TRBJ1-2; 7 bases agree with TRBD1. Germline V gene data show CDR1 as SQVTM and CDR2 as ANQGSEA. Trimming removed 6 bases from V and 4 bases from J; junction bases left unmatched: 11. CDR3 size: 14 residues. The CDR3 sequence: CSVVTGTVFYGYTF. CDR3 sequence (DNA): TGCAGCGTCGTAACCGGGACAGTCTTCTATGGCTACACCTTC.

This clone appeared once. The V call is TRBV11-2, the J call TRBJ2-7, with 7 bases lining up with TRBD2. This CDR3 has 16 amino acids. Germline assignment: CDR1 SGHAT and CDR2 FQNNGV. With 5 bases clipped from V and 6 bases from J, the junction kept 16 bases outside the gene matches. CDR3 residues: CASSPPWLADLGEQYF. The CDR3 DNA reads as TGTGCCAGCAGCCCCCCTTGGCTAGCGGACCTCGGCGAGCAGTACTTC.

The rearrangement joins TRBV7-2 to TRBJ2-5; perhaps TRBD1 as D (5 bases). Trimming stripped 3 bases from V and 5 bases from J, with 10 bases between. There are 13 residues in the CDR3. In germline, CDR1 is SGHTA, CDR2 FQGNSA. The CDR3 nucleotides read TGTGCCAGCAGCTTCACAGGACGGGAGACCCAGTACTTC. Translated: CASSFTGRETQYF.

The chain uses TRBV19 and TRBJ2-1, with a weak D call TRBD1 (6 bases). Trimming left V 6 bases short and J 5 bases short, with 8 bases between. This CDR3 region has 12 residues. Germline V gives CDR1 LNHDA, CDR2 SQIVND (reference sequence). CDR3 residues: CASRQGNNEQFF. The CDR3 nucleotides read TGTGCCAGTAGACAGGGTAACAATGAGCAGTTCTTC. The full variable domain, in which reference TRBV19 and TRBJ2-1 provide the parts outside the CDR3, is DGGITQSPKYLFRKEGQNVTLSCEQNLNHDAMYWYRQDPGQGLRLIYYSQIVNDFQKGDIAEGYSVSREKKESFPLTVTSAQKNPTAFYLCASRQGNNEQFFGPGTRLTVL.

The chain combines TRBV19 with TRBJ1-1, with 7 bases matching TRBD1. From germline, CDR1 is LNHDA and CDR2 SQIVND (reference sequence). The CDR3 is made up of 16 amino acids. J was trimmed by 0 bases and V by 4 bases; bases with no gene match: 8. In DNA form, the CDR3 reads TGTGCCAGTAGTAGCCCACAGGGGCGCTTGAACACTGAAGCTTTCTTT. Amino acids: CASSSPQGRLNTEAFF.

The chain employs TRBV7-2 and TRBJ1-5; 10 nucleotides match TRBD1. Looked up from germline, CDR1 is SGHTA and CDR2 is FQGNSA. V trimming: 3 bases; J trimming: 7 bases; junction bases outside the gene matches: 6. CDR3 length: 15 amino acids. CDR3 loop: CASSFSTGGAQPQHF. CDR3 nucleotides: TGTGCCAGCAGCTTCTCGACAGGGGGCGCGCAGCCCCAGCATTTT. Variable domain in full (rest from reference TRBV7-2 and TRBJ1-5): GAGVSQSPSNKVTEKGKDVELRCDPISGHTALYWYRQSLGQGLEFLIYFQGNSAPDKSGLPSDRFSAERTGGSVSTLTIQRTQQEDSAVYLCASSFSTGGAQPQHFGDGTRLSIL.

This clone has a single count. V and J are TRBV11-2 and TRBJ1-2; 7 nucleotides match TRBD1. CDR1 and CDR2 (germline): SGHAT, FQNNGV. V shed 1 base, J shed 4 bases, and the junction held 3 bases outside the gene matches. The CDR3 is made up of 14 amino acids. CDR3 residues: CASSLGQGGYGYTF. CDR3 nucleotide sequence: TGTGCCAGCAGCTTAGGACAGGGCGGCTATGGCTACACCTTC.

The CDR3 sequence: CASSQTTYNEQFF. CDR3 coding DNA: TGTGCCAGCTCACAGACTACCTACAATGAGCAGTTCTTC. The rearrangement joins TRBV18 to TRBJ2-1; D perhaps matches TRBD2 (5 bases). CDR1 KGHSH and CDR2 LQKENI come from the germline V gene. The CDR3 totals 13 residues. The germline V and J ends were trimmed by 4 bases and 2 bases, with 6 bases remaining between them.

The J gene is TRBJ1-2, the V gene TRBV9; maybe TRBD1 (5 bases). Germline V gene lookup returns CDR1 SGDLS and CDR2 YYNGEE. The CDR3 is 15 amino acids. Trimming cost V 4 bases and J 6 bases, with 19 bases left between them. This CDR3 is CASSPRSGVVNGYTF. CDR3 sequence (DNA): TGTGCCAGCAGCCCCCGGTCGGGGGTCGTCAATGGCTACACCTTC.

In this sample, this clone turned up a few times. The rearrangement links TRBV25-1 to TRBJ2-1; D perhaps matches TRBD2 (6 bases). The CDR3 contains 13 residues. Germline CDR1 reads MGHDK; CDR2 reads SYGVNS. V was cut by 9 bases and J by 4 bases, with 13 bases left in between. The CDR3 loop is CASRRDSYNEQFF. CDR3 sequence (DNA): TGTGCCAGTCGCCGGGACTCATACAATGAGCAGTTCTTC.

This clone was seen a handful of times. The J gene is TRBJ2-7, the V gene TRBV11-2; a weak D match, TRBD2 (6 bases). Germline assignment: CDR1 SGHAT and CDR2 FQNNGV. V lost 1 base to trimming and J lost 6 bases, with 19 bases between them. The CDR3 covers 16 residues. The CDR3 nucleotides are TGTGCCAGCAGCTTAGTGGGGACCCGCTACGGGGGCGAGCAGTACTTC. Residues: CASSLVGTRYGGEQYF.

The CDR3 bases are TGTGCCAGCAGTTACTCCTTTAGACTCAACGGCTATGGCTACACCTTC. It is translated as CASSYSFRLNGYGYTF. The rearrangement links TRBV6-2 or TRBV6-3 to TRBJ1-2; D unresolved. The CDR3 is made up of 16 amino acids. V gave up 0 bases and J gave up 4 bases, with 15 bases separating them. CDR1 is MNHEY, CDR2 SVGEGT, per germline.

J is TRBJ2-5 and V is TRBV2; TRBD1 matches at 9 bases. Germline loops: CDR1 SNHLY, CDR2 FYNNEI. The J segment lost 5 bases and the V segment lost 0 bases, leaving 4 bases of the junction unmatched. CDR3 length equals 15 residues. The CDR3 DNA reads TGTGCCAGCAGTGAAGCCGAGACAGGGGGGGAGACCCAGTACTTC. It is translated as CASSEAETGGETQYF.

The CDR3 reads CASSLPGQGYGYTF. DNA of the CDR3: TGTGCCAGCAGCCTTCCGGGACAGGGCTATGGCTACACCTTC. The chain uses TRBV5-4 and TRBJ1-2; 9 bases agree with TRBD1. Trimming removed 4 bases from V and 4 bases from J; junction bases left unmatched: 5. CDR3 length: 14 amino acids. From germline, CDR1 is SGHNT and CDR2 YYREEE (reference sequence).

The chain recombines TRBV5-1 with TRBJ2-1; a weak D match, TRBD1 (6 bases). V lost 0 bases, J lost 4 bases, and 11 bases lay in between. The CDR3 extends over 15 amino acids. Germline loops: CDR1 SGHRS, CDR2 YFSETQ. CDR3 in DNA: TGCGCCAGCAGCTTGGAGGGGGAAAGGTACAATGAGCAGTTCTTC. Its translation: CASSLEGERYNEQFF. Using reference TRBV5-1 and TRBJ2-1 for the parts outside the CDR3, the full variable domain is KAGVTQTPRYLIKTRGQQVTLSCSPISGHRSVSWYQQTPGQGLQFLFEYFSETQRNKGNFPGRFSGRQFSNSRSEMNVSTLELGDSALYLCASSLEGERYNEQFFGPGTRLTVL.

The chain couples TRBV7-8 to TRBJ2-6; 11 bases are shared with TRBD1. V was pared by 7 bases and J by 0 bases, with 8 bases of the junction left unmatched. Germline V gene sequence: CDR1 SGHVS, CDR2 FQNEAQ. The CDR3 has 18 amino acids. For the CDR3, the DNA is TGTGCCAGCACACCAAGTGGGACAGGGGGCTCTGGGGCCAACGTCCTGACTTTC. It translates to CASTPSGTGGSGANVLTF. Combining the CDR3 with reference TRBV7-8 and TRBJ2-6 gives the whole variable domain GAGVSQSPRYKVAKRGQDVALRCDPISGHVSLFWYQQALGQGPEFLTYFQNEAQLDKSGLPSDRFFAERPEGSVSTLKIQRTQQEDSAVYLCASTPSGTGGSGANVLTFGAGSRLTVL.

The V call is TRBV29-1, the J call TRBJ2-7; TRBD2 matches at 7 bases. The V gene's germline CDR1 is SQVTM and CDR2 ANQGSEA. This CDR3 spans 13 amino acids. Trimming at V came to 1 base and at J to 3 bases, leaving 3 bases not matched to a gene. In DNA, the CDR3 is TGCAGCGTTGAAGGGGGGAGGGGCTACGAGCAGTACTTC. Protein product: CSVEGGRGYEQYF.

The chain uses TRBV4-2 and TRBJ2-1; tentative D call: TRBD2 (5 bases). The V end lost 0 bases, the J end lost 8 bases, and 8 bases lay between the germline ends. This CDR3 is 13 amino acids long. The germline CDR1 and CDR2 sequences are LGHNA and YNFKEQ. The CDR3 bases are TGTGCCAGCAGCCAAGATCTAGCAGATGAGCAGTTCTTC. This translates into CASSQDLADEQFF.

DNA for the CDR3: TGCAGCGTTGAAGGGCTGGACTCGGAGGGCACAGATACGCAGTATTTT. It codes for CSVEGLDSEGTDTQYF. This sequence joins TRBV29-1 and TRBJ2-3; TRBD2 might be the D (5 bases). The CDR3 consists of 16 residues. Trimming removed 1 base from V and 1 base from J, with 15 bases in between. Germline-derived CDR1 and CDR2 are SQVTM and ANQGSEA.

The V call is TRBV10-3, the J call TRBJ1-1; D not resolved. The CDR3 is 13 amino acids. Trimming shortened V by 10 bases and J by 4 bases, and 16 bases separated the two germline ends. The germline V gene encodes CDR1 ENHRY and CDR2 SYGVKD. CDR3 bases: TGTGCCACCCTTGAGGAGGTTGGCACTGAAGCTTTCTTT. Its protein product is CATLEEVGTEAFF.

The rearrangement links TRBV12-3 or TRBV12-4 to TRBJ2-7; D is uncertain. Trimming cost V 1 base and J 6 bases, with 10 bases left between them. This CDR3 is built from 13 residues. The CDR3 sequence: CASSLGQAIEQYF. CDR3 coding DNA: TGTGCCAGCAGTTTAGGGCAGGCGATCGAGCAGTACTTC.

V is TRBV10-3 and J is TRBJ2-2; D might be TRBD2 (6 bases). V lost 4 bases to trimming and J lost 6 bases, with 15 bases between them. The CDR3 consists of 15 residues. Germline V lookup: CDR1 ENHRY, CDR2 SYGVKD. CDR3 DNA sequence: TGTGCCATCAGTGCCCCGACTAGATTGCCCGGGGAGCTGTTTTTT. Protein sequence: CAISAPTRLPGELFF.

V gene TRBV7-9 combines with J gene TRBJ1-1; unclear D gene. V lost 5 bases and J lost 5, with 9 bases in between. This CDR3 has 12 amino acids. Germline V gene sequence: CDR1 SEHNR, CDR2 FQNEAQ (reference sequence). The CDR3 loop reads CASSPGKTEAFF. DNA for the CDR3: TGTGCCAGCAGCCCCGGTAAGACTGAAGCTTTCTTT.

The chain combines TRBV19 with TRBJ2-3; 7 nucleotides match TRBD1. The V gene's germline CDR1 is LNHDA and CDR2 SQIVND (reference sequence). Trimming took 9 bases from V and 0 from J; bases not matched to a gene: 9. This CDR3 comprises 15 residues. The CDR3 protein is CASAYDRASTDTQYF. The CDR3, as DNA: TGTGCCAGCGCTTACGACAGGGCCAGCACAGATACGCAGTATTTT.